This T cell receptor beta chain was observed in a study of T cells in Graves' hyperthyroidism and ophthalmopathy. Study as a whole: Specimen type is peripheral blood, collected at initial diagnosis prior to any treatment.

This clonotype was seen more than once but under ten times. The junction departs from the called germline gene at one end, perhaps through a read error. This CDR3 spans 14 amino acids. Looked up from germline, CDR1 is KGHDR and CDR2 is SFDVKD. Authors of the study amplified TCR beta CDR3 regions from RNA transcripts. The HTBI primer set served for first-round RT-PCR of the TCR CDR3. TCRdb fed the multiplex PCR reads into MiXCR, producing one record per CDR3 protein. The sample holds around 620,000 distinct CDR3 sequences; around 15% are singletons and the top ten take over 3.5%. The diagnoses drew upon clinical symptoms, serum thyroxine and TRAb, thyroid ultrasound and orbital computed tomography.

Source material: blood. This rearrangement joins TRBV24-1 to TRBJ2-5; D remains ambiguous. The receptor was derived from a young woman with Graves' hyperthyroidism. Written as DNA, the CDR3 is TGTGCCGCCAGTGACCGACACGTCCGGGAGACCCAGTACTTC. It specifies CAASDRHVRETQYF.